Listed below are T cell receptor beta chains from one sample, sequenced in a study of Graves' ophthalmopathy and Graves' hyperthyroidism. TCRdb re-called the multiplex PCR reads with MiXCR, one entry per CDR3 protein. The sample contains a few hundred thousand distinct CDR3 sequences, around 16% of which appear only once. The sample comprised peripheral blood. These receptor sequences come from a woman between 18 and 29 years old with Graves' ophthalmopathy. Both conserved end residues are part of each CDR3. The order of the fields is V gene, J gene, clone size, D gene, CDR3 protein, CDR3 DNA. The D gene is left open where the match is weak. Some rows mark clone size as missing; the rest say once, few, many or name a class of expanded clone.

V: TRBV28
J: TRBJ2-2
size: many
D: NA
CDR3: CASRRAGSNTGELFF
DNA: TGTGCCAGCCGCAGGGCGGGGTCTAACACCGGGGAGCTGTTTTTT

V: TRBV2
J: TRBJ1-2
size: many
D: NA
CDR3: CASSDGGGGGAHYGYTF
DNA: TGTGCCAGCAGTGATGGTGGAGGGGGGGGCGCGCACTATGGCTACACCTTC

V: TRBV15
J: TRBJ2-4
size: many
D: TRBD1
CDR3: CATSRGTGGDPTFPKNIQYF
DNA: TGTGCCACCAGCAGGGGTACAGGGGGCGACCCCACGTTCCCCAAAAACATTCAGTACTTC

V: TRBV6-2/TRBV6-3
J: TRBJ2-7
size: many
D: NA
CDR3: CASRRQADYEQYF
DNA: TGTGCCAGCAGACGACAGGCAGACTACGAGCAGTACTTC

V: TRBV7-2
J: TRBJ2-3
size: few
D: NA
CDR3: CASSLQDTQYF
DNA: TGTGCCAGCAGCTTGCAAGATACGCAGTATTTT

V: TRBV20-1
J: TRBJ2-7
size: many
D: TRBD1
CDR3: CSAHRGVSYEQYF
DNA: TGCAGTGCCCACAGGGGCGTATCCTACGAGCAGTACTTC

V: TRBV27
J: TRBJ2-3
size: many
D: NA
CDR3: CASSPSIGALTDTQYF
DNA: TGTGCCAGCAGTCCCTCCATCGGGGCCCTCACAGATACGCAGTATTTT

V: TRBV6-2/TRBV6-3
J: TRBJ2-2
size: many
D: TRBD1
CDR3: CAGQGVNTGELFF
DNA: TGTGCCGGACAGGGGGTAAACACCGGGGAGCTGTTTTTT

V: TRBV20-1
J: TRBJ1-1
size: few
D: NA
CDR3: CSARSPGNTEAFF
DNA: TGCAGTGCTAGGTCCCCCGGGAACACTGAAGCTTTCTTT

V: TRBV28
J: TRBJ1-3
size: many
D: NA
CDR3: CASSFPPVEASSGNTIYF
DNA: TGTGCCAGCAGTTTTCCACCGGTAGAGGCGTCCTCTGGAAACACCATATATTTT

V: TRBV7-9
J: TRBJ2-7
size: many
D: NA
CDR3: CASSPGTPWEQYF
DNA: TGTGCCAGCAGCCCCGGGACCCCGTGGGAGCAGTACTTC

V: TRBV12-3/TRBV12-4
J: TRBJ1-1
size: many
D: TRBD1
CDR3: CASSLAPGQGFNTEAFF
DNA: TGTGCCAGCAGTTTAGCCCCTGGACAGGGTTTCAACACTGAAGCTTTCTTT

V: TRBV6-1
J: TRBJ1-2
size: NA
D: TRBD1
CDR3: CASSPFPRGRGGGYTF
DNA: TGTGCCAGCAGTCCCTTCCCCAGGGGGCGCGGGGGGGGCTACACCTTC

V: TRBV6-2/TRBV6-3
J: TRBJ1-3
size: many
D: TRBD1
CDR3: CASSYSIGNRGNSGNTIYF
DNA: TGTGCCAGCAGTTACTCGATTGGGAACAGGGGAAACTCTGGAAACACCATATATTTT

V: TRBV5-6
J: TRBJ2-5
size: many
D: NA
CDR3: CASSVGWTVETQYF
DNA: TGTGCCAGCAGCGTGGGGTGGACAGTGGAGACCCAGTACTTC

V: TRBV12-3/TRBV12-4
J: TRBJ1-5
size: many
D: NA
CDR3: CASSSPSRSDQPQHF
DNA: TGTGCCAGCAGTTCACCCAGTAGGAGTGATCAGCCCCAGCATTTT

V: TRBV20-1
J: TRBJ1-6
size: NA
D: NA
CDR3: CSASEQGNSPLHF
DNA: TGCAGTGCTAGTGAACAGGGAAATTCACCCCTCCACTTT

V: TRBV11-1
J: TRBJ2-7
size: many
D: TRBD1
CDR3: CASSLAPGTGLYEQYF
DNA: TGTGCCAGCAGCTTAGCTCCCGGGACAGGTCTCTACGAGCAGTACTTC

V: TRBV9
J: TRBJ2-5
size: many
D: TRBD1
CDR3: CASSVGSTLRGLEETQYF
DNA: TGTGCCAGCAGCGTAGGATCCACCCTCAGGGGGCTCGAAGAGACCCAGTACTTC

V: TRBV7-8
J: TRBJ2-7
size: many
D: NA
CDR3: CASSSGFFDEQYF
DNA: TGTGCCAGCAGCTCCGGTTTCTTTGACGAGCAGTACTTC

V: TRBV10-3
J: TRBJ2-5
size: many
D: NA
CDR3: CAISEFSQETQYF
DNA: TGTGCCATCAGTGAATTTTCCCAAGAGACCCAGTACTTC

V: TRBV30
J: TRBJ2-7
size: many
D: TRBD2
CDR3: CAWSLLAGGRYEQYF
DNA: TGTGCCTGGAGTCTACTAGCGGGAGGACGATACGAGCAGTACTTC

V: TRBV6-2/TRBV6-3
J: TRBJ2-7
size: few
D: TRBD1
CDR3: CASRIPGQGNYEQYF
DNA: TGTGCCAGCAGGATACCGGGACAGGGGAACTACGAGCAGTACTTC